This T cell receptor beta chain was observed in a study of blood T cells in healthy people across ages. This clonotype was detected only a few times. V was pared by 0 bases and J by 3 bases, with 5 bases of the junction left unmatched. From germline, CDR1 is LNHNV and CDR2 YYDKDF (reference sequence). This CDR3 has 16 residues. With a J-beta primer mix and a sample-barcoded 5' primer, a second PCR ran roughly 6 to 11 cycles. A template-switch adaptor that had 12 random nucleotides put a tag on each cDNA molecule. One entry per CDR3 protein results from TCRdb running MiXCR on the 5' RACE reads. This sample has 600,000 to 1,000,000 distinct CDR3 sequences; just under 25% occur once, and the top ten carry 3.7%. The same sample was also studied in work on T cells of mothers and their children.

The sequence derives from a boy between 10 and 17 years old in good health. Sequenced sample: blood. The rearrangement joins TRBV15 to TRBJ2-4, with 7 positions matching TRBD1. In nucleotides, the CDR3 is TGTGCCACCAGCAGAGATGCAGGGGGTGGCAAAAACATTCAGTACTTC. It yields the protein CATSRDAGGGKNIQYF.